The rows below give T cell receptor beta chains drawn from one sample of a study of T cell repertoires in cytomegalovirus infection. TCRdb re-derived calls from the reads in MiXCR, one entry per CDR3 protein. The profile shows around 300,000 distinct CDR3 sequences, under 25% of them singletons. These receptors are not linked to any known antigen. The sample was cultured PBMCs, taken from culture after CMV antigen stimulation. All receptors derive from a human donor in good health (CMV status not recorded). Some clones in this sample may be carry-over from other donors' samples. Each CDR3 is given with its conserved first and last residue. A D gene is named only where the DNA matches it firmly. Not every row has a clone size; where given, it reads once, few, many or a size class.

TGTGCCAGCAGTTCGCCGGGACTAGCGGGAGGGCGTCGTACGCAGTATTTT CASSSPGLAGGRRTQYF - TRBJ2-3 TRBV6-5 TRBD2
TGCAGTGCTAGAGACCCCACCGGCACAGATACGCAGTATTTT CSARDPTGTDTQYF - TRBJ2-3 TRBV20-1 -
TGCGCCAGCAGCCCGACCTGGACTAGCGGGAGAGGTGAGCAGTTCTTC CASSPTWTSGRGEQFF - TRBJ2-1 TRBV4-1 TRBD2
TGTGCCACTAGGGGAGGGGAGGGACCCAATCAGCCCCAGCATTTT CATRGGEGPNQPQHF few TRBJ1-5 TRBV2 -
TGTGCCAGCAGCTACGGGCGGCTTCCGAACACTGAAGCTTTCTTT CASSYGRLPNTEAFF few TRBJ1-1 TRBV7-2 -
TGTGCCAGCATCCAGGACGGCGGAACCTACAATGAGCAGTTCTTC CASIQDGGTYNEQFF many TRBJ2-1 TRBV6-2/TRBV6-3 -
TGTGCCAGCAGCGAAACCGACAGGGGGGAAAATGAAAAACTGTTTTTT CASSETDRGENEKLFF - TRBJ1-4 TRBV7-9 TRBD1
TGTGCCAGCAGCTTACAGGTAGCGGGAGATACGCAGTATTTT CASSLQVAGDTQYF many TRBJ2-3 TRBV7-2 TRBD2
TGTGCCAGCAGCACGTCTCGGCTAGCGGGACACGCCGAGCAGTTCTTC CASSTSRLAGHAEQFF few TRBJ2-1 TRBV5-4 TRBD2
TGTGCCAGCAGCCCCTCGTTAATGGGGGTGAATCCCACTGAAGCTTTCTTT CASSPSLMGVNPTEAFF many TRBJ1-1 TRBV7-6 -
TGTGCCAGCAGGACAACTAGCGGGAGGGATTCCTACAATGAGCAGTTCTTC CASRTTSGRDSYNEQFF - TRBJ2-1 TRBV6-6 TRBD2
TGTGCCAGCAACAAAGGGGTGAACACTGAAGCTTTCTTT CASNKGVNTEAFF - TRBJ1-1 TRBV5-4 -
TGTGCCAGCAGTTTAAGGTCCGGGAGTCTGTTTTTT CASSLRSGSLFF - TRBJ1-4 TRBV12-3/TRBV12-4 -
TGTGCCAGCAGCTTAGCCGGGGGGACCCCCGGGGAGCTGTTTTTT CASSLAGGTPGELFF few TRBJ2-2 TRBV11-1 TRBD2
TGCAGTGGACAGGGGGCTAGTTTGACTGAAGCTTTCTTT CSGQGASLTEAFF - TRBJ1-1 TRBV20-1 TRBD1
TGTGCCAGCAGTTACTCTTCGGGACAGGGGGCTCTGGGGGAGCTGTTTTTT CASSYSSGQGALGELFF few TRBJ2-2 TRBV6-5 TRBD1